A selection of T cell receptor beta chains follows, all from one sample in a study of cytomegalovirus exposure and HLA in healthy donors. The protocol was immunoSEQ multiplex PCR, while the TCRdb copy is restricted to in-frame clones and leaves out a portion. The sample shows about 39,000 clones, and about 3% sits with its ten largest clones. Sequenced material: PBMCs. The receptors shown here come from a woman under 40 in good health and CMV-seropositive. Each CDR3 is given with its conserved first and last residue. The D gene is left open where the match is weak.

j_gene: TRBJ1-1; d_gene: .; v_gene: TRBV5-1; CDR3nt: TGCGCCAGCAGCTTGGCGACAGAGAACACTGAAGCTTTCTTT; CDR3aa: CASSLATENTEAFF
j_gene: TRBJ2-1; d_gene: TRBD1; v_gene: TRBV5-1; CDR3nt: TGCGCCAGCAGCCTAGGGACAGGGGCATCGAATGAGCAGTTCTTC; CDR3aa: CASSLGTGASNEQFF
j_gene: TRBJ1-5; d_gene: .; v_gene: TRBV30; CDR3nt: TGTGCCTGGAGTCAGGGCGGTGGCAATCAGCCCCAGCATTTT; CDR3aa: CAWSQGGGNQPQHF
j_gene: TRBJ2-7; d_gene: TRBD1; v_gene: TRBV28; CDR3nt: TGTGCCAGCAGTACCCGGGACAGGGTTAAGGAGCAGTACTTC; CDR3aa: CASSTRDRVKEQYF
j_gene: TRBJ2-1; d_gene: .; v_gene: TRBV18; CDR3nt: TGTGCCAGCTCCCCTACTTACAGGGCGGAACCTTACAATGAGCAGTTCTTC; CDR3aa: CASSPTYRAEPYNEQFF
j_gene: TRBJ2-5; d_gene: TRBD1; v_gene: TRBV5-1; CDR3nt: TGCGCCAGCAGCTTGGCGGGGACAGGGGCAGAGACCCAGTACTTC; CDR3aa: CASSLAGTGAETQYF
j_gene: TRBJ1-3; d_gene: .; v_gene: TRBV30; CDR3nt: TGTGCCTGGAGTGCACAGGATGGTGGAAACACCATATATTTT; CDR3aa: CAWSAQDGGNTIYF
j_gene: TRBJ1-2; d_gene: TRBD1; v_gene: TRBV27; CDR3nt: TGTGCCAGCAGTTTATCGGCAGGGGGCGACTATGGCTACACCTTC; CDR3aa: CASSLSAGGDYGYTF
j_gene: TRBJ1-2; d_gene: .; v_gene: TRBV30; CDR3nt: TGTGCCTGGAGAATAAGCTGGAGGTACACCTTC; CDR3aa: CAWRISWRYTF
j_gene: TRBJ1-4; d_gene: .; v_gene: TRBV2; CDR3nt: TGTGCCGGACGACCCGACAGAAGTAATGAAAAACTGTTTTTT; CDR3aa: CAGRPDRSNEKLFF
j_gene: TRBJ1-4; d_gene: .; v_gene: TRBV7-9; CDR3nt: TGTGCCAGCAGCGGGGGGTCTAATGAAAAACTGTTTTTT; CDR3aa: CASSGGSNEKLFF
j_gene: TRBJ2-3; d_gene: TRBD2; v_gene: TRBV7-6; CDR3nt: TGTGCCAGCAGCTTAGCGGGACTAGCGACAGATACGCAGTATTTT; CDR3aa: CASSLAGLATDTQYF
j_gene: TRBJ2-5; d_gene: .; v_gene: TRBV5-6; CDR3nt: TGTGCCAGCAGCTTGCTTGAGACCCAGTACTTC; CDR3aa: CASSLLETQYF
j_gene: TRBJ1-2; d_gene: TRBD1; v_gene: TRBV6-5; CDR3nt: TGTGCCAGCAGACCCGACAGGGCCTCTAACTATGGCTACACCTTC; CDR3aa: CASRPDRASNYGYTF
j_gene: TRBJ2-6; d_gene: .; v_gene: TRBV27; CDR3nt: TGTGCCAGCAGTTTCTCCGGGGCTGGGGCCAACGTCCTGACTTTC; CDR3aa: CASSFSGAGANVLTF
j_gene: TRBJ2-3; d_gene: TRBD2; v_gene: TRBV30; CDR3nt: TGTGCCTGGAGGCTAGCGGGGGGGGACACAGATACGCAGTATTTT; CDR3aa: CAWRLAGGDTDTQYF
j_gene: TRBJ2-3; d_gene: .; v_gene: TRBV2; CDR3nt: TGTGCCAGCAGCCCCGGGATGGCGGGAGATACGCAGTATTTT; CDR3aa: CASSPGMAGDTQYF
j_gene: TRBJ2-7; d_gene: .; v_gene: TRBV14; CDR3nt: TGTGCCAGCAGCCAAGGATGGCGACAGAACGGCTACGAGCAGTACTTC; CDR3aa: CASSQGWRQNGYEQYF
j_gene: TRBJ2-7; d_gene: TRBD2; v_gene: TRBV7-9; CDR3nt: TGTGCCAGCAGCCTCCCGACTAGCGGGGACTCCTACGAGCAGTACTTC; CDR3aa: CASSLPTSGDSYEQYF
j_gene: TRBJ1-1; d_gene: .; v_gene: TRBV18; CDR3nt: TGTGCCAGCTCACCCCAAACAGTGAACACTGAAGCTTTCTTT; CDR3aa: CASSPQTVNTEAFF
j_gene: TRBJ1-1; d_gene: TRBD1; v_gene: TRBV10-1; CDR3nt: TGCGCCAGCAGTGACTCGTTGACAGGGAAGAACACTGAAGCTTTCTTT; CDR3aa: CASSDSLTGKNTEAFF
j_gene: TRBJ2-7; d_gene: .; v_gene: TRBV9; CDR3nt: TGTGCCAGCAGCGTAGGAGGGCCTTCCTACGAGCAGTACTTC; CDR3aa: CASSVGGPSYEQYF
j_gene: TRBJ1-2; d_gene: TRBD1; v_gene: TRBV15; CDR3nt: TGTGCCACCAGCGTAGGGGACAGGGGTGACTATGGCTACACCTTC; CDR3aa: CATSVGDRGDYGYTF
j_gene: TRBJ1-1; d_gene: .; v_gene: TRBV6-5; CDR3nt: TGTGCCAGCAGTAAAACAGTGAACACTGAAGCTTTCTTT; CDR3aa: CASSKTVNTEAFF
j_gene: TRBJ2-1; d_gene: .; v_gene: TRBV5-6; CDR3nt: TGTGCCAGCAGCTTTGAGGGAGGCGGGGAGACCTACAATGAGCAGTTCTTC; CDR3aa: CASSFEGGGETYNEQFF
j_gene: TRBJ2-2; d_gene: .; v_gene: TRBV2; CDR3nt: TGTGCCAGCCTGAACACCGGGGAGCTGTTTTTT; CDR3aa: CASLNTGELFF
j_gene: TRBJ2-1; d_gene: .; v_gene: TRBV2; CDR3nt: TGTGCCAGCAGTGAACGGCGGGTCAATGAGCAGTTCTTC; CDR3aa: CASSERRVNEQFF
j_gene: TRBJ2-5; d_gene: TRBD2; v_gene: TRBV2; CDR3nt: TGTGCCAGCAGTGTTGGGCTAGCGGGGGGGGAGACCCAGTACTTC; CDR3aa: CASSVGLAGGETQYF
j_gene: TRBJ2-5; d_gene: .; v_gene: TRBV7-2; CDR3nt: TGTGCCAGCAGCTTCGACGGGTTTCAAGAGACCCAGTACTTC; CDR3aa: CASSFDGFQETQYF
j_gene: TRBJ2-5; d_gene: .; v_gene: TRBV7-2; CDR3nt: TGTGCCAGCAGCCTCATGGGGCCAGGAGGGTTAGAGACCCAGTACTTC; CDR3aa: CASSLMGPGGLETQYF
j_gene: TRBJ1-2; d_gene: TRBD1; v_gene: TRBV6-1; CDR3nt: TGTGCCAGCAGGGGAGACAGGGGGCATGGCTACACCTTC; CDR3aa: CASRGDRGHGYTF
j_gene: TRBJ1-4; d_gene: .; v_gene: TRBV2; CDR3nt: TGTGCCAGCAGGTATATAAATGAAAAACTGTTTTTT; CDR3aa: CASRYINEKLFF
j_gene: TRBJ1-2; d_gene: .; v_gene: TRBV5-5; CDR3nt: TGTGCCAGCAGCCTCAGGACAGCAAACTATGGCTACACCTTC; CDR3aa: CASSLRTANYGYTF
j_gene: TRBJ2-2; d_gene: TRBD1; v_gene: TRBV4-1; CDR3nt: TGCGCCAGCAGCCGCAGTACAGGGGAGACGAACACCGGGGAGCTGTTTTTT; CDR3aa: CASSRSTGETNTGELFF
j_gene: TRBJ2-1; d_gene: .; v_gene: TRBV29-1; CDR3nt: TGCAGCGTTGAAGGTGGGCGGGATATTAGCTCCTACAATGAGCAGTTCTTC; CDR3aa: CSVEGGRDISSYNEQFF
j_gene: TRBJ1-4; d_gene: .; v_gene: TRBV9; CDR3nt: TGTGCCAGCAGCGTGGGAACAGGGATCGGTGAAAAACTGTTTTTT; CDR3aa: CASSVGTGIGEKLFF
j_gene: TRBJ2-3; d_gene: TRBD2; v_gene: TRBV7-7; CDR3nt: TGTGCCAGCAGCTTGGGGCTAGCGGGGTCTGGAACAGATACGCAGTATTTT; CDR3aa: CASSLGLAGSGTDTQYF
j_gene: TRBJ1-1; d_gene: .; v_gene: TRBV6-5; CDR3nt: TGTGCCAGCAGTTACTCGATGAACAGCTACACTGAAGCTTTCTTT; CDR3aa: CASSYSMNSYTEAFF
j_gene: TRBJ1-3; d_gene: .; v_gene: TRBV19; CDR3nt: TGTGCCAGTAGTATAGATGTCTACAGTCCCGGAAACACCATATATTTT; CDR3aa: CASSIDVYSPGNTIYF
j_gene: TRBJ1-6; d_gene: .; v_gene: TRBV14; CDR3nt: TGTGCCAGCAGCTCTCAGGACAGAGATTCACCCCTCCACTTT; CDR3aa: CASSSQDRDSPLHF
j_gene: TRBJ2-1; d_gene: .; v_gene: TRBV5-1; CDR3nt: TGCGCCAGCAGCCCTACCACAGGGTCCAATGAGCAGTTCTTC; CDR3aa: CASSPTTGSNEQFF
j_gene: TRBJ2-3; d_gene: TRBD1; v_gene: TRBV4-1; CDR3nt: TGCGCCAGCAGAACTAACAGGGGGCGGTACACAGATACGCAGTATTTT; CDR3aa: CASRTNRGRYTDTQYF
j_gene: TRBJ2-1; d_gene: TRBD2; v_gene: TRBV5-6; CDR3nt: TGTGCCAGCAGCTGGACTAGCTCTAATAGAGAGCAGTTCTTC; CDR3aa: CASSWTSSNREQFF
j_gene: TRBJ2-7; d_gene: .; v_gene: TRBV5-1; CDR3nt: TGCGCCAGCAGTAACGGACAGCCCTCCTACGAGCAGTACTTC; CDR3aa: CASSNGQPSYEQYF
j_gene: TRBJ1-2; d_gene: .; v_gene: TRBV18; CDR3nt: TGTGCCAGCACCCCGGGGGGCGCAATGGAGGGCTACACCTTC; CDR3aa: CASTPGGAMEGYTF
j_gene: TRBJ2-7; d_gene: .; v_gene: TRBV6-1; CDR3nt: TGTGCCAGCAGTGAAGTGGGCAGGGGCCACGAGCAGTACTTC; CDR3aa: CASSEVGRGHEQYF
j_gene: TRBJ1-3; d_gene: .; v_gene: TRBV7-9; CDR3nt: TGTGCCAGCAGCGGGGGCGAAACTGGAAACACCATATATTTT; CDR3aa: CASSGGETGNTIYF
j_gene: TRBJ2-7; d_gene: .; v_gene: TRBV20-1; CDR3nt: TGCAGTGCTAGAGACGGCGAGCAGTACTTC; CDR3aa: CSARDGEQYF
j_gene: TRBJ2-7; d_gene: .; v_gene: TRBV19; CDR3nt: TGTGCCAGTAGCCCCAGGGTTGGCGAGCAGTACTTC; CDR3aa: CASSPRVGEQYF
j_gene: TRBJ1-5; d_gene: TRBD1; v_gene: TRBV19; CDR3nt: TGTGCCAGTAGTATTGAAGGGACAGGGAGGTTTCAGCCCCAGCATTTT; CDR3aa: CASSIEGTGRFQPQHF
j_gene: TRBJ2-2; d_gene: .; v_gene: TRBV7-9; CDR3nt: TGTGCCAGCAGCCTACCGTCGGGGGTCGGCACCGGGGAGCTGTTTTTT; CDR3aa: CASSLPSGVGTGELFF
j_gene: TRBJ1-5; d_gene: TRBD1; v_gene: TRBV28; CDR3nt: TGTGCCAGCAGTCGGACAGGGGTAGGGCCCCAGCATTTT; CDR3aa: CASSRTGVGPQHF
j_gene: TRBJ2-3; d_gene: TRBD2; v_gene: TRBV15; CDR3nt: TGTGCCACCAGCATAGCGGGGCCGACATATACGCAGTATTTT; CDR3aa: CATSIAGPTYTQYF
j_gene: TRBJ2-6; d_gene: TRBD1; v_gene: TRBV14; CDR3nt: TGTGCCAGCAGCCACCCAAAGGGGACAGGGGGCTCTGGGGCCAACGTCCTGACTTTC; CDR3aa: CASSHPKGTGGSGANVLTF
j_gene: TRBJ1-1; d_gene: .; v_gene: TRBV30; CDR3nt: TGTGCCTGGAGTCGGGAGAACACTGAAGCTTTCTTT; CDR3aa: CAWSRENTEAFF
j_gene: TRBJ2-3; d_gene: .; v_gene: TRBV28; CDR3nt: TGTGCCAGCAGTTTACTAACACGGGCGGCGGGCTCCGATACGCAGTATTTT; CDR3aa: CASSLLTRAAGSDTQYF